This T cell receptor beta chain was retrieved from a study of a mutant IDH1 vaccine in newly diagnosed glioma. On the study more broadly: The therapy given earlier, which was standard therapy, consisted of radiotherapy, temozolomide, or both, and most of the patients received both.

General study findings and limits: Among patients, 80% to 95% showed immune responses induced by the vaccine.

Time point here: week 5, during vaccination. Vaccination used 300 ug of mutant IDH1 20-mer peptide per dose, with topical imiquimod. The donor cohort comprised cases of new WHO grade 3 or 4 IDH1-mutant, ATRX-lost astrocytoma. A word on this clone: Antigen specificity is unknown.

TCRdb's copy holds only in-frame clones and misses some; the assay was immunoSEQ multiplex PCR. The sample comprises tens of thousands of clones, 82% of which are singletons, and 3% to 3.5% rests with the top ten. Sequenced material: PBMCs, taken from a glioma patient whose treatment included an IDH1 peptide vaccine. This TCR came from a woman aged 18-29 years with glioma. Some clones in this sample may be carry-over from other donors' samples.

CDR3 sequence reads: CSVRDRVGYTF. CDR3 nucleotides: TGCAGCGTGAGGGACAGGGTTGGCTACACCTTC. The gene calls are TRBV29-1 and TRBJ1-2; 9 bases match TRBD1. Germline V CDR1 and CDR2: SQVTM, ANQGSEA. The CDR3 is 11 amino acids. V was clipped by 6 bases and J by 7 bases; unmatched bases: 3.